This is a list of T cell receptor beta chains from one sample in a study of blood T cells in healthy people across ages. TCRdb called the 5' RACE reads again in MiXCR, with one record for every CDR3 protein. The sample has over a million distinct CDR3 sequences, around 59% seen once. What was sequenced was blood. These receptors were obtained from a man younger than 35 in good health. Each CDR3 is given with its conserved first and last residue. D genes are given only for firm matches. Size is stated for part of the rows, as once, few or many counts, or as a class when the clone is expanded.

CDR3 protein: CASSLVDWSYEQYF
CDR3 DNA: TGTGCCAGCAGTTTGGTGGATTGGTCCTACGAGCAGTACTTC
D gene: .
clone size: .
J gene: TRBJ2-7
V gene: TRBV12-3/TRBV12-4

CDR3 protein: CATSRDSHGGGLTSTDTQYF
CDR3 DNA: TGTGCCACCAGCAGAGATAGCCACGGCGGGGGGCTGACTAGCACAGATACGCAGTATTTT
D gene: TRBD2
clone size: .
J gene: TRBJ2-3
V gene: TRBV15

CDR3 protein: CSVVLDAYEQYF
CDR3 DNA: TGCAGCGTTGTACTGGATGCCTACGAGCAGTACTTC
D gene: .
clone size: once
J gene: TRBJ2-7
V gene: TRBV29-1

CDR3 protein: CASSWRSGRETQYF
CDR3 DNA: TGTGCCAGCAGTTGGAGATCAGGAAGGGAGACCCAGTACTTC
D gene: .
clone size: .
J gene: TRBJ2-5
V gene: TRBV12-3/TRBV12-4

CDR3 protein: CASSLARQLYGYTF
CDR3 DNA: TGTGCCAGCAGTTTAGCGCGGCAGCTTTATGGCTACACCTTC
D gene: .
clone size: few
J gene: TRBJ1-2
V gene: TRBV12-3/TRBV12-4

CDR3 protein: CASSYRGPQPQHF
CDR3 DNA: TGTGCCAGTAGCTACAGGGGGCCTCAGCCCCAGCATTTT
D gene: TRBD1
clone size: .
J gene: TRBJ1-5
V gene: TRBV19

CDR3 protein: CSARETGGGQPQHF
CDR3 DNA: TGCAGTGCTAGAGAGACAGGGGGCGGTCAGCCCCAGCATTTT
D gene: TRBD1
clone size: .
J gene: TRBJ1-5
V gene: TRBV20-1

CDR3 protein: CGVNPTGSHYRYTF
CDR3 DNA: TGCGGCGTGAACCCGACAGGGTCCCACTATCGCTACACCTTC
D gene: TRBD1
clone size: .
J gene: TRBJ1-2
V gene: TRBV29-1

CDR3 protein: CASSPALTGGGYEQYF
CDR3 DNA: TGTGCCAGCAGCCCTGCCTTGACAGGGGGCGGCTACGAGCAGTACTTC
D gene: TRBD1
clone size: few
J gene: TRBJ2-7
V gene: TRBV7-6

CDR3 protein: CASSLPRRGGQYF
CDR3 DNA: TGTGCCAGCAGTCTACCTCGACGGGGTGGCCAGTACTTC
D gene: .
clone size: .
J gene: TRBJ2-4
V gene: TRBV28

CDR3 protein: CASSLIVVASSTDTQYF
CDR3 DNA: TGCGCCAGCAGCTTGATCGTAGTGGCTTCTAGCACAGATACGCAGTATTTT
D gene: .
clone size: .
J gene: TRBJ2-3
V gene: TRBV5-1

CDR3 protein: CASSFNRLGLAGGIQETQYF
CDR3 DNA: TGTGCCAGCAGTTTTAATCGGTTGGGACTAGCGGGGGGCATCCAAGAGACCCAGTACTTC
D gene: TRBD2
clone size: .
J gene: TRBJ2-5
V gene: TRBV28

CDR3 protein: CASSELAGGSAREQYF
CDR3 DNA: TGTGCCAGCAGTGAGCTAGCGGGAGGAAGTGCGAGAGAGCAGTACTTC
D gene: TRBD2
clone size: .
J gene: TRBJ2-4
V gene: TRBV6-1

CDR3 protein: CASSLRGRGGRNEQFF
CDR3 DNA: TGTGCCAGCAGCTTAAGGGGGCGGGGGGGCCGAAATGAGCAGTTCTTC
D gene: TRBD2
clone size: .
J gene: TRBJ2-1
V gene: TRBV11-3

CDR3 protein: CASSLYPAGQGSTGELFF
CDR3 DNA: TGTGCCAGCAGCCTATATCCGGCGGGACAGGGGAGCACCGGGGAGCTGTTTTTT
D gene: TRBD1
clone size: .
J gene: TRBJ2-2
V gene: TRBV7-6

CDR3 protein: CASSQLQRRETQYF
CDR3 DNA: TGTGCCAGCAGCCAACTACAGAGAAGGGAGACCCAGTACTTC
D gene: .
clone size: .
J gene: TRBJ2-5
V gene: TRBV12-3/TRBV12-4

CDR3 protein: CASSTPSGGAKDTQYF
CDR3 DNA: TGTGCCAGCAGCACCCCTAGCGGGGGGGCGAAAGATACGCAGTATTTT
D gene: TRBD2
clone size: .
J gene: TRBJ2-3
V gene: TRBV9

CDR3 protein: CASPGQERTSGVSTDTQYF
CDR3 DNA: TGTGCCAGCCCCGGTCAAGAGAGGACTAGCGGGGTCAGCACAGATACGCAGTATTTT
D gene: TRBD2
clone size: .
J gene: TRBJ2-3
V gene: TRBV2

CDR3 protein: CSVGGGRYNEQFF
CDR3 DNA: TGCAGCGTTGGTGGGGGCCGTTACAATGAGCAGTTCTTC
D gene: .
clone size: .
J gene: TRBJ2-1
V gene: TRBV29-1

CDR3 protein: CASSLSGGPDERYF
CDR3 DNA: TGTGCCAGCAGTTTATCGGGGGGGCCCGATGAGCGGTACTTC
D gene: .
clone size: .
J gene: TRBJ2-5
V gene: TRBV27